This T cell receptor beta chain comes out of a study of human T cells and chemical hapten exposure. This clonotype was found a few times. MiXCR, run by TCRdb on the RACE reads, gives a single entry per CDR3 protein. The sample records tens of thousands of distinct CDR3 sequences, 9% to 15% being singletons. The CDR3 runs 14 residues. Germline CDR1 is ENHRY and CDR2 is SYGVKD. Trimming pared 4 bases from V and 8 bases from J, leaving 17 bases between. As to time point: pre-sensitization, week 0. Treatment described: therapeutic diphenylcyclopropenone sensitization with weekly scalp DPC. From whole blood left unfractionated, total RNA was extracted.

This specimen consisted of whole blood, obtained in connection with sensitization to the hapten diphenylcyclopropenone (DPC). The TCR comes from a woman aged 40 to 55 with alopecia areata. Some clones in this sample may be carry-over from other donors' samples. This chain uses TRBV10-3 with TRBJ1-2; D unclear. This CDR3 is CAISGGEQRGGYTF. In DNA form, the CDR3 reads TGTGCCATCAGTGGGGGTGAACAGCGTGGCGGCTACACCTTC.